The TCR beta chain described here comes from a study of blood T cells in healthy people across ages. Study background: About one barcoded TCR beta cDNA was captured per two T cells.

On this clonotype: Its specificity is not known.

V shed 6 bases and J 4 bases; nucleotides not matched to a gene: 3. Germline assignment: CDR1 ENHRY and CDR2 SYGVKD. The length of the CDR3 is 13 residues. Study-wide findings and caveats: Possibly, changes in expanded clonotypes were confounded because donor CMV status was unknown.

PCR was performed a second time for roughly 7 to 11 cycles using a sample-barcoded 5' primer and a J-beta primer mix. TCRdb ran MiXCR on the 5' RACE reads and lists one entry per CDR3 protein. Among approximately 810,000 distinct CDR3 sequences listed, roughly 35% were seen once. Healthy Russian Caucasian donors spanned ages about 6 to 95 years. The clonotype originates from a man aged 18 to 29 in good health. Sequencing was performed on blood. The genes are TRBV10-3 and TRBJ1-5; 7 positions agree with TRBD1. The CDR3 loop is CAIRGTENQPQHF. CDR3 sequence (DNA): TGTGCCATCAGGGGGACAGAAAATCAGCCCCAGCATTTT.